The 26 T cell receptor beta chains below come from one sample, sequenced in a study of cytomegalovirus exposure and HLA in healthy donors. TCRdb's copy holds only in-frame clones and misses some; the assay was immunoSEQ multiplex PCR. The table lists some 200,000 clones, about 89% of them singletons, with approximately 7.7% in the top ten. Sequences were obtained from PBMCs. These receptors originate from a man aged 30-40 years in good health and CMV-seropositive.

This chain links TRBV6-1 with TRBJ1-1; tentatively, D is TRBD1 (5 bases). The CDR3 is made up of 14 amino acids. Germline CDR1 is MNHNS and CDR2 is SASEGT. V shed 3 bases and J shed 1 base, with 9 bases lying between them. CDR3 DNA: TGTGCCAGCAGTGAGGGACCTACGAACACTGAAGCTTTCTTT. It translates to CASSEGPTNTEAFF.

The chain is built from TRBV27 and TRBJ2-7; 15 bases are shared with TRBD2. V shed 5 bases, J shed 3 bases, and the junction held 8 bases outside the gene matches. Germline CDR1 MNHEY, CDR2 SMNVEV (reference sequence). CDR3 length: 17 residues. CDR3 in DNA: TGTGCCAGCAGTCCTCCGGGACTAGCGGGAGGTAACTACGAGCAGTACTTC. Its protein product is CASSPPGLAGGNYEQYF.

The V call is TRBV5-6, the J call TRBJ1-4; 10 bases are shared with TRBD1. CDR3 length equals 17 residues. J lost 0 bases, V lost 0 bases, and 2 bases had no gene match. Germline V gene data show CDR1 as SGHDT and CDR2 as YYEEEE. The CDR3 DNA follows: TGTGCCAGCAGCTTGGCCGACAGGGGGCCAACTAATGAAAAACTGTTTTTT. Protein: CASSLADRGPTNEKLFF.

This chain uses TRBV29-1 with TRBJ2-4; 10 bases are a match to TRBD1. After removal of 7 bases from V and 8 bases from J, the junction contained 8 bases not matched to a gene. This CDR3 comprises 13 residues. Germline V lookup: CDR1 SQVTM, CDR2 ANQGSEA. The CDR3 reads CSAGQGEGDIQYF. DNA of the CDR3: TGCAGCGCCGGACAGGGGGAGGGGGACATTCAGTACTTC.

The chain links TRBV28 to TRBJ2-7; D not resolved. CDR1 and CDR2 from the germline V gene are MDHEN and SYDVKM. V lost 3 bases and J lost 3, with 9 bases in between. There are 13 residues in the CDR3. The CDR3 DNA sequence: TGTGCCAGCAGTTTTTTAGCTGGCTACGAGCAGTACTTC. This sequence encodes CASSFLAGYEQYF.

The chain links TRBV6-6 to TRBJ1-5; D not resolved. Trimming took 7 bases from V and 0 from J, leaving 7 bases between them. CDR1 and CDR2 (germline): MNHNY, SVGAGI (reference sequence). This CDR3 is built from 13 residues. CDR3 nucleotides: TGTGCCAGCATGTGGGTTAGCAATCAGCCCCAGCATTTT. Protein sequence: CASMWVSNQPQHF.

This clone was recorded once. The CDR3 DNA reads as TGTGCCAGCCAGCGGGACAGAAACACCGGGGAGCTGTTTTTT. Translated: CASQRDRNTGELFF. The gene calls are TRBV11-2 and TRBJ2-2; D is possibly TRBD1 or TRBD2 (7 bases each). Between the trimmed V and J ends, which lost 8 bases and 2 bases, there was a span of 12 bases. Per germline, CDR1 SGHAT and CDR2 FQNNGV. This CDR3 region has 14 residues. Based on the CDR3 plus reference TRBV11-2 and TRBJ2-2, the full variable domain is EAGVAQSPRYKIIEKRQSVAFWCNPISGHATLYWYQQILGQGPKLLIQFQNNGVVDDSQLPKDRFSAERLKGVDSTLKIQPAKLEDSAVYLCASQRDRNTGELFFGEGSRLTVL.

The chain recombines TRBV9 with TRBJ2-7, with 7 bases that match TRBD2. This CDR3 has 13 amino acids. V was clipped by 4 bases and J by 3 bases; unmatched bases: 4. The germline V gene has CDR1 SGDLS and CDR2 YYNGEE. DNA for the CDR3: TGTGCCAGCAGCCCGGCTAGCGGCTACGAGCAGTACTTC. It specifies CASSPASGYEQYF.

The rearrangement joins TRBV2 to TRBJ1-3; D unresolved. The CDR3 runs to 14 residues. The ends were cut back, 4 bases at V and 0 bases at J, with 7 bases in the middle. Per germline, CDR1 SNHLY and CDR2 FYNNEI. In DNA form, the CDR3 reads TGTGCCAGCAGTGTTGGCCACTCTGGAAACACCATATATTTT. Translation: CASSVGHSGNTIYF.

The chain recombines TRBV28 with TRBJ2-7; 8 bases line up with TRBD2. The length of the CDR3 is 15 residues. V shed 2 bases and J 3 bases; nucleotides not matched to a gene: 6. Per the germline V gene, CDR1 is MDHEN and CDR2 is SYDVKM. CDR3 protein: CASSLLREGHYEQYF. CDR3 nucleotide sequence: TGTGCCAGCAGTTTACTACGGGAGGGCCACTACGAGCAGTACTTC.

The chain has TRBV4-2 and TRBJ2-3; 7 bases align to TRBD2. Germline CDR1 and CDR2: LGHNA and YNFKEQ. The length of the CDR3 is 17 residues. With V trimmed by 0 bases and J by 4 bases, 10 bases remained unmatched. CDR3 coding DNA: TGTGCCAGCAGCCAAGATCCAAGCGGGACGGGCGCAGATACGCAGTATTTT. Protein product: CASSQDPSGTGADTQYF.

To note about this clone: Sequence at one end of the junction differs from germline and may be a read error. This chain links TRBV7-7 with TRBJ2-7; D gene uncertain. CDR3 length equals 15 residues. Germline CDR1 and CDR2: SSHAT and FNYEAQ (reference sequence). CDR3 coding DNA: TGTGCTAGCAGCTTAGCCGACGGCAGCTCCTACGAGCAGTACTTC. Its translation: CASSLADGSSYEQYF.

V and J are TRBV6-5 and TRBJ1-4, with unresolved D. Between the trimmed V and J ends, which lost 6 bases and 5 bases, there was a span of 16 bases. This CDR3 region has 15 residues. Germline loops: CDR1 MNHEY, CDR2 SVGAGI. The CDR3: CASSRHGRLNEKLFF. CDR3 nucleotides: TGTGCCAGCAGCCGCCACGGACGTCTAAATGAAAAACTGTTTTTT.

The chain combines TRBV6-1 with TRBJ1-5; TRBD1 might be the D (5 bases). The CDR3 extends over 17 amino acids. Trimming removed 1 base from V and 0 bases from J, with 13 bases in between. CDR1 MNHNS and CDR2 SASEGT come from the germline V gene. CDR3 amino acids: CASSEEGSGVSNQPQHF. The DNA of the CDR3 is TGTGCCAGCAGTGAAGAGGGGTCGGGGGTTAGCAATCAGCCCCAGCATTTT.

The rearrangement links TRBV5-1 to TRBJ2-7, with 10 bases lining up with TRBD1. The V gene end was trimmed by 4 bases and the J gene end by 3 bases; junction bases not matched to a gene: 13. CDR1 is SGHRS, CDR2 YFSETQ, per germline. The CDR3 sequence is 17 residues long. The CDR3 nucleotides read TGCGCCAGCAGCCCCGACCTTCCGACAGGGGGCATCTACGAGCAGTACTTC. This sequence encodes CASSPDLPTGGIYEQYF.

This chain links TRBV5-1 with TRBJ2-7; weak D call: TRBD1 (7 bases). The CDR3 totals 16 residues. From germline, CDR1 is SGHRS and CDR2 YFSETQ. The V end lost 4 bases, the J end lost 0 bases, and 17 bases lay between the germline ends. CDR3 nucleotide sequence: TGCGCCAGCAGCCCAGGGGGGTGGCGGGACTCCTACGAGCAGTACTTC. Residues: CASSPGGWRDSYEQYF.

V is TRBV7-8 and J is TRBJ2-7; D is uncertain. Germline-derived CDR1 and CDR2 are SGHVS and FQNEAQ. V gave up 3 bases and J gave up 2 bases, with 11 bases separating them. This CDR3 region has 14 residues. The CDR3 sequence is CASSLVNAPYEQYF. The DNA of the CDR3 is TGTGCCAGCAGCTTGGTCAACGCCCCCTACGAGCAGTACTTC.

The chain is built from TRBV29-1 and TRBJ1-4; tentative D call: TRBD1 (5 bases). The germline V gene encodes CDR1 SQVTM and CDR2 ANQGSEA. The CDR3 covers 12 residues. V was cut by 7 bases and J by 7 bases, with 13 bases left in between. The CDR3 loop is CSGQTPAEKLFF. DNA for the CDR3: TGCAGCGGACAGACTCCTGCTGAAAAACTGTTTTTT.

This chain uses TRBV19 with TRBJ2-5, with D possibly being TRBD1 (6 bases). The V gene lost 3 bases and the J gene lost 5 bases, with 13 bases spanning the gap. This CDR3 is 14 amino acids long. Germline V gene sequence: CDR1 LNHDA, CDR2 SQIVND (reference sequence). This CDR3 is CASSITGLGETQYF. In nucleotides, the CDR3 is TGTGCCAGTAGTATTACAGGGCTGGGCGAGACCCAGTACTTC.

This clone was picked up one time. CDR3 nucleotides: TGTGCCAGCAGCCCGGGACCAAAAAACTCACCCCTCCACTTT. Its protein product is CASSPGPKNSPLHF. The J gene is TRBJ1-6, the V gene TRBV7-8; D may be TRBD1 (5 bases). There are 14 residues in the CDR3. Germline V gene data show CDR1 as SGHVS and CDR2 as FQNEAQ. Trimming took off 5 bases at V and 10 bases at J, with 15 bases between the two ends.

The rearrangement uses TRBV6-5 and TRBJ2-7; D is tentatively TRBD1 or TRBD2 (5 bases each). The CDR3 spans 12 residues. Trimming left V 0 bases short and J 9 bases short, with 9 bases between. Germline loops: CDR1 MNHEY, CDR2 SVGAGI. As DNA, the CDR3 is TGTGCCAGCAGTTACTCCCTCGGGACGCAGTACTTC. As protein: CASSYSLGTQYF.

V and J are TRBV11-2 and TRBJ1-1; a weak D match, TRBD1 (6 bases). CDR3 length: 15 amino acids. Trimming shortened V by 5 bases and J by 4 bases, and 17 bases separated the two germline ends. Germline V gene sequence: CDR1 SGHAT, CDR2 FQNNGV. The CDR3 region has the DNA TGTGCCAGCAGCCAAGGACAGTCTAGAGCCACTGAAGCTTTCTTT. It yields the protein CASSQGQSRATEAFF. Filled out from reference TRBV11-2 and TRBJ1-1, the complete variable domain reads EAGVAQSPRYKIIEKRQSVAFWCNPISGHATLYWYQQILGQGPKLLIQFQNNGVVDDSQLPKDRFSAERLKGVDSTLKIQPAKLEDSAVYLCASSQGQSRATEAFFGQGTRLTVV.

This chain links TRBV6-5 with TRBJ2-1, with TRBD2 matching over 7 bases. The CDR3 extends over 15 amino acids. V shed 2 bases, J shed 4 bases, and the junction held 5 bases outside the gene matches. Germline CDR1 and CDR2: MNHEY and SVGAGI. The CDR3 DNA is TGTGCCAGCAGTTACGGCCTAGCGGCTTACAATGAGCAGTTCTTC. It specifies CASSYGLAAYNEQFF.

V is TRBV20-1 and J is TRBJ2-4; TRBD2 is a possible D gene (5 bases). This CDR3 has 11 residues. Trimming cost V 3 bases and J 16 bases, with 16 bases left between them. The germline CDR1 and CDR2 sequences are DFQATT and SNEGSKA (reference sequence). This CDR3 is CSASYRASFYF. The CDR3 DNA reads as TGCAGTGCTAGTTATCGGGCTAGCTTTTACTTC.

This clone was picked up one time. The rearrangement uses TRBV30 and TRBJ1-6; weak D call: TRBD1 (5 bases). CDR3 size: 13 residues. The V end was cut by 5 bases, the J end by 4 bases, with 9 bases between. Germline V gene sequence: CDR1 GTSNPN, CDR2 SVGIG (reference sequence). This CDR3 reads CAWRDSYNSPLHF. In DNA form, the CDR3 reads TGTGCCTGGCGGGACTCTTATAATTCACCCCTCCACTTT.

The V call is TRBV5-1, the J call TRBJ1-2, with D uncertain. Germline values: CDR1 SGHRS, CDR2 YFSETQ. Trimming cost V 4 bases and J 3 bases, with 10 bases left between them. There are 13 residues in the CDR3. CDR3 DNA sequence: TGCGCCAGCAGCATCTCCGGGGACTATGGCTACACCTTC. Translating it yields CASSISGDYGYTF.